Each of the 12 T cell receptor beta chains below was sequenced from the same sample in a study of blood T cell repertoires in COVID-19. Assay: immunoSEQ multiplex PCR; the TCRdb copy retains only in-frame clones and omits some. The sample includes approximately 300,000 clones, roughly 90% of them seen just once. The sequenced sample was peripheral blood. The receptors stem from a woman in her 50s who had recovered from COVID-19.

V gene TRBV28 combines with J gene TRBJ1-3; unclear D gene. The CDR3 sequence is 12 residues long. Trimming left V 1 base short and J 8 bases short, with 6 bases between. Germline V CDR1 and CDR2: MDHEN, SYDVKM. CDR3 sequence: CASSLYEDTIYF. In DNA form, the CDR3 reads TGTGCCAGCAGTTTATACGAGGACACCATATATTTT.

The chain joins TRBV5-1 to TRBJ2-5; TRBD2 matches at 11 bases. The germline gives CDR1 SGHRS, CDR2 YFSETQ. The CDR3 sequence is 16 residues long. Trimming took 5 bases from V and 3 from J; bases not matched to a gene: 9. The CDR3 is CASRGISGGAEETQYF. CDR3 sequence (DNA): TGCGCCAGCAGAGGGATTAGCGGGGGGGCAGAAGAGACCCAGTACTTC.

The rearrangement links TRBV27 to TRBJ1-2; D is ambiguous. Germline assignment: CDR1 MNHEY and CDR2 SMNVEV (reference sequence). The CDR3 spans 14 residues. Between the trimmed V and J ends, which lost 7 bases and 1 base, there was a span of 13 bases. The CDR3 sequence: CASKEQSFNYGYTF. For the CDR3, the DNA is TGTGCCAGCAAGGAACAGTCTTTTAACTATGGCTACACCTTC.

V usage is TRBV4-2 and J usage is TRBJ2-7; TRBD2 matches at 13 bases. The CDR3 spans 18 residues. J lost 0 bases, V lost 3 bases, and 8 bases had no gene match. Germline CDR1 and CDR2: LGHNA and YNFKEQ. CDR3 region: CASSHGLAGVDSSYEQYF. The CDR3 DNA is TGTGCCAGCAGCCACGGACTAGCGGGAGTCGATAGCTCCTACGAGCAGTACTTC.

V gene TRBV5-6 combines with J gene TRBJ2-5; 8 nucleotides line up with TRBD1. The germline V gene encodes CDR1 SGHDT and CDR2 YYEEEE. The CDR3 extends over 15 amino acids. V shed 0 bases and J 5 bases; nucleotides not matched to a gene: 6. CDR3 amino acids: CASSLAGTGGETQYF. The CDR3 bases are TGTGCCAGCAGCTTGGCCGGGACAGGTGGGGAGACCCAGTACTTC.

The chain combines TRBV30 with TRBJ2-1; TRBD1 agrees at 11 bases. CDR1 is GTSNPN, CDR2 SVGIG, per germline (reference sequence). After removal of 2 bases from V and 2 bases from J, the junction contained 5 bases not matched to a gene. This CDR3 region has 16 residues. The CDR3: CAWSFGTGGPYNEQFF. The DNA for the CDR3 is TGTGCCTGGAGTTTTGGGACAGGGGGTCCCTACAATGAGCAGTTCTTC.

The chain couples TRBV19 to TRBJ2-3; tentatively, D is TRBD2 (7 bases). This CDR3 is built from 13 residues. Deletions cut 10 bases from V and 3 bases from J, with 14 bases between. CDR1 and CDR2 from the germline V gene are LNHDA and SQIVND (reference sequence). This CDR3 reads CATREGGTDTQYF. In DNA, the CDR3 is TGTGCCACTAGGGAGGGGGGGACAGATACGCAGTATTTT.

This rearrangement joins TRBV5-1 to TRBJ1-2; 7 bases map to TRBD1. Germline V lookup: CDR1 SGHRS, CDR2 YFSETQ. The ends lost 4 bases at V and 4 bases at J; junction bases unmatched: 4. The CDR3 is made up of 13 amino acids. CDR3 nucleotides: TGCGCCAGCAGCCCAACAGGGGCCTATGGCTACACCTTC. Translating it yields CASSPTGAYGYTF. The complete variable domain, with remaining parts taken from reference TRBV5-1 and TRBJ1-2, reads KAGVTQTPRYLIKTRGQQVTLSCSPISGHRSVSWYQQTPGQGLQFLFEYFSETQRNKGNFPGRFSGRQFSNSRSEMNVSTLELGDSALYLCASSPTGAYGYTFGSGTRLTVV.

The CDR3 DNA reads as TGTGCCAGCAGCTTATCAGCGGCCAATGAGCAGTTCTTC. Translation: CASSLSAANEQFF. V usage is TRBV7-3 and J usage is TRBJ2-1; D may be TRBD2 (5 bases). Trimming shortened V by 2 bases and J by 6 bases, and 8 bases separated the two germline ends. In germline, CDR1 is SGHTA, CDR2 FQGTGA. There are 13 residues in the CDR3.

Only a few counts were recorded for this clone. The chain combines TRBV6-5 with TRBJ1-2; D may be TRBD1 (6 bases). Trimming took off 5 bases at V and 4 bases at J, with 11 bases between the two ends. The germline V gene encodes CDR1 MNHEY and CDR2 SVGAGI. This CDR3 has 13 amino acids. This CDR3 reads CASSLDRSYGYTF. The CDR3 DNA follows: TGTGCCAGCAGTCTTGACAGGTCCTATGGCTACACCTTC.

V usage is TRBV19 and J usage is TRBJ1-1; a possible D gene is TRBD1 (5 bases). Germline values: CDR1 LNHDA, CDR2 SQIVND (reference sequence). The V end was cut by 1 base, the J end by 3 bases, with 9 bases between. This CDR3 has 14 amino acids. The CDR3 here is CASSIGGGDTEAFF. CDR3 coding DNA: TGTGCCAGTAGTATAGGGGGAGGGGACACTGAAGCTTTCTTT.

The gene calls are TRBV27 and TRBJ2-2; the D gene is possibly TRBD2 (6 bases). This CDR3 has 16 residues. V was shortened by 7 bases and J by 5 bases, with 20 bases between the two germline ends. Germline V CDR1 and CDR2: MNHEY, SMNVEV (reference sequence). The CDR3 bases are TGTGCCAGCAACCCCTCAGGGACTTATAATACCGGGGAGCTGTTTTTT. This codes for CASNPSGTYNTGELFF.